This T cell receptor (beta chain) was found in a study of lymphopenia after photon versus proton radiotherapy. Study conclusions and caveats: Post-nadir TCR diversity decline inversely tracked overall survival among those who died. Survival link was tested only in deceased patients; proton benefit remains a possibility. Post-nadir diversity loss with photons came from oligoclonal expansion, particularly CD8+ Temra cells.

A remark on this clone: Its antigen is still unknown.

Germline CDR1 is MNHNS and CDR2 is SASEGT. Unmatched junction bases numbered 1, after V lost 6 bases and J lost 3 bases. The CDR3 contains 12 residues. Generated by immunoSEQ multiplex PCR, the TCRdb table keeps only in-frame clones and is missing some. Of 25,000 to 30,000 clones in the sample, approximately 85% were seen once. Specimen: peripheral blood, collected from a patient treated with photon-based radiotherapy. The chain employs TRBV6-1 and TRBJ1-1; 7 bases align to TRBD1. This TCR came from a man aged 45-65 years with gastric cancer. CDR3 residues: CASSDRDTEAFF. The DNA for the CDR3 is TGTGCCAGCAGCGACAGGGACACTGAAGCTTTCTTT.